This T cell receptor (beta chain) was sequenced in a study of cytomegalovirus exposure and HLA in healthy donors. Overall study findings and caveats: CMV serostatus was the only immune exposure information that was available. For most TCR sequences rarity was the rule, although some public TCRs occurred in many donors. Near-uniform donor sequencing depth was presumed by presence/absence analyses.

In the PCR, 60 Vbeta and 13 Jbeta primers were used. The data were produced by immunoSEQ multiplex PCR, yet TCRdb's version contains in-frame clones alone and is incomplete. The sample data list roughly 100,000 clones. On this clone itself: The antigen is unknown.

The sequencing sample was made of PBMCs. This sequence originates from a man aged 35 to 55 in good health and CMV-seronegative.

For the CDR3, the DNA is TGTGCTAGTGGTTTGGCAGGGGGCACTGAAGCTTTCTTT. This gives the protein CASGLAGGTEAFF. The chain combines TRBV12-5 with TRBJ1-1; TRBD1 matches at 7 bases. The CDR3 loop spans 13 amino acids. Germline V gene lookup returns CDR1 LGHNT and CDR2 FRNRAP. V was clipped by 1 base and J by 4 bases; unmatched bases: 0.